Below are 20 T cell receptor beta chains sequenced from a single sample in a study of T-cell reconstitution after alpha-beta-depleted transplantation in children. Unique molecular identifiers were incorporated when the TCRbeta library was constructed. Via MiXCR, TCRdb re-called the PCR reads, giving one row per CDR3 protein. Among about 610,000 distinct CDR3 sequences, over 9.5% were seen once, and the ten largest hold roughly 4%. The specimen comprised PBMCs from the stem cell graft donor, sampled from the stem cell graft. The receptor source for this set is a human donor who donated a stem cell graft to a child with acute myeloid leukemia.

This clonotype was seen at least ten times. The V call is TRBV28, the J call TRBJ2-1; D might be TRBD2 (5 bases). Trimming stripped 8 bases from V and 4 bases from J, with 9 bases between. Germline V CDR1 and CDR2: MDHEN, SYDVKM. The CDR3 extends over 12 amino acids. CDR3 DNA sequence: TGTGCCAGCTCCCGGGGTTACAATGAGCAGTTCTTC. This codes for CASSRGYNEQFF.

V usage is TRBV20-1 and J usage is TRBJ2-1; maybe TRBD1 (6 bases). The CDR3 is made up of 16 amino acids. CDR1 is DFQATT and CDR2 is SNEGSKA in the germline V gene (reference sequence). Deletions cut 2 bases from V and 7 bases from J, with 21 bases between. In nucleotides, the CDR3 is TGCAGTGCTAGATGGCGGAGACAGGCCCCGAATAATGAGCAGTTCTTC. Amino acids: CSARWRRQAPNNEQFF.

This chain connects TRBV13 to TRBJ2-1; maybe TRBD2 (7 bases). CDR1 is PRHDT, CDR2 FYEKMQ, per germline (reference sequence). V was clipped by 8 bases and J by 2 bases, with 22 bases between them. This CDR3 region has 17 residues. The CDR3 region is CASCGGLSGRTYNEQFF. The CDR3 DNA follows: TGTGCCAGCTGCGGGGGCCTGTCCGGGAGGACCTACAATGAGCAGTTCTTC.

At least ten counts were recorded for this clonotype. The chain joins TRBV6-5 to TRBJ1-6; no reliable D call. Germline loops: CDR1 MNHEY, CDR2 SVGAGI. V was trimmed by 0 bases and J by 9 bases, leaving 6 bases between them. The CDR3 is made up of 13 amino acids. CDR3 in amino acids: CASSYSLRSPLHF. CDR3 coding DNA: TGTGCCAGCAGTTACTCCCTCCGTTCACCCCTCCACTTT.

This chain links TRBV4-3 with TRBJ1-4; 8 positions match TRBD1. Germline V gene data show CDR1 as LGHNA and CDR2 as YSLEER. This CDR3 is 15 amino acids long. Germline trimming cut 0 bases from V and 6 bases from J; bases unmatched to any gene: 3. The CDR3 region has the DNA TGCGCCAGCAGCCAAGATGGACAGGGAGATGAAAAACTGTTTTTT. Encoded protein: CASSQDGQGDEKLFF.

The chain couples TRBV5-6 to TRBJ2-7, with 7 bases identical to TRBD2. Per germline, CDR1 SGHDT and CDR2 YYEEEE. The CDR3 is 15 amino acids. Trimming took 4 bases from V and 2 from J; bases not matched to a gene: 9. This CDR3 reads CASSPVSAGTYEQYF. The CDR3 DNA is TGTGCCAGCAGCCCGGTTTCAGCGGGAACCTACGAGCAGTACTTC.

A few counts support this clonotype. This chain uses TRBV29-1 with TRBJ2-5; D uncertain. Germline loops: CDR1 SQVTM, CDR2 ANQGSEA. The ends were cut back, 1 base at V and 2 bases at J, with 8 bases in the middle. CDR3 length: 13 amino acids. This chain's CDR3 is CSVEGRPQETQYF. For the CDR3, the DNA is TGCAGCGTTGAAGGCCGTCCTCAAGAGACCCAGTACTTC.

This clonotype was seen many times. This sequence joins TRBV20-1 and TRBJ2-1; tentative D call: TRBD2 (5 bases). The CDR3 is made up of 10 amino acids. Trimming pared 5 bases from V and 7 bases from J, leaving 6 bases between. From germline, CDR1 is DFQATT and CDR2 SNEGSKA (reference sequence). CDR3 sequence (DNA): TGCAGTGCTGAGCGGAATGAGCAGTTCTTC. Translated: CSAERNEQFF.

This clonotype was picked up a small number of times. This sequence joins TRBV19 and TRBJ2-1, with 9 bases lining up with TRBD1. The CDR3 is 16 amino acids. V was pared by 3 bases and J by 5 bases, with 8 bases of the junction left unmatched. Germline assignment: CDR1 LNHDA and CDR2 SQIVND (reference sequence). In DNA, the CDR3 is TGTGCCAGTAGTATGGGGACAGGGAACTCGCACAATGAGCAGTTCTTC. Its protein product is CASSMGTGNSHNEQFF. Full variable domain (missing parts from reference TRBV19 and TRBJ2-1): DGGITQSPKYLFRKEGQNVTLSCEQNLNHDAMYWYRQDPGQGLRLIYYSQIVNDFQKGDIAEGYSVSREKKESFPLTVTSAQKNPTAFYLCASSMGTGNSHNEQFFGPGTRLTVL.

The V and J genes are TRBV7-9 and TRBJ2-4; D possibly corresponds to TRBD2 (5 bases). Germline V gene lookup returns CDR1 SEHNR and CDR2 FQNEAQ (reference sequence). The V gene lost 1 base and the J gene lost 8 bases, with 18 bases spanning the gap. This CDR3 spans 16 amino acids. The CDR3 DNA sequence: TGTGCCAGCAGCTTAGGAGGCTGGAGGTCGGCTGACATTCAGTACTTC. Translation: CASSLGGWRSADIQYF.

The CDR3 bases are TGTGCCATCAGTGAGCATCTGGGGGCCAAGAGCTCCTACAATGAGCAGTTCTTC. Protein sequence: CAISEHLGAKSSYNEQFF. The V gene is TRBV10-3, the J gene TRBJ2-1, with D perhaps TRBD1 (6 bases). The V gene's germline CDR1 is ENHRY and CDR2 SYGVKD. The V gene lost 2 bases and the J gene lost 0 bases, with 17 bases spanning the gap. The CDR3 extends over 18 amino acids.

The sample holds a few counts of this clonotype. The chain links TRBV25-1 to TRBJ2-1; TRBD2 matches 8 bases. In germline, CDR1 is MGHDK, CDR2 SYGVNS. V was clipped by 3 bases and J by 4 bases; unmatched bases: 8. This CDR3 is 16 amino acids long. CDR3 coding DNA: TGTGCCAGCAGTGACGGAGCGGGAGTCTCGTACAATGAGCAGTTCTTC. This translates into CASSDGAGVSYNEQFF.

The table lists this clonotype with a few counts. The chain carries TRBV12-3 or TRBV12-4 and TRBJ2-1; D is perhaps TRBD1 or TRBD2 (5 bases each). Trimming pared 1 base from V and 10 bases from J, leaving 11 bases between. The CDR3 covers 13 residues. The CDR3 loop reads CASSLGRAGEQFF. The CDR3 DNA sequence: TGTGCCAGCAGTTTAGGCAGGGCGGGCGAGCAGTTCTTC.

This sequence joins TRBV30 and TRBJ2-2; no clear D. The CDR3 spans 13 residues. Germline values: CDR1 GTSNPN, CDR2 SVGIG (reference sequence). V lost 3 bases and J lost 5, with 10 bases in between. In DNA, the CDR3 is TGTGCCTGGAGGAACTTGGGGACCGGGGAGCTGTTTTTT. Its translation: CAWRNLGTGELFF.

The rearrangement links TRBV10-3 to TRBJ2-7; D is unclear. The germline V gene encodes CDR1 ENHRY and CDR2 SYGVKD. CDR3 size: 12 residues. Trimming took off 6 bases at V and 5 bases at J, with 11 bases between the two ends. DNA of the CDR3: TGTGCCATCAGCCCGGATGGTAACGAGCAGTACTTC. Protein product: CAISPDGNEQYF.

J is TRBJ2-7 and V is TRBV27; perhaps TRBD1 as D (6 bases). V was trimmed by 5 bases and J by 7 bases, leaving 21 bases between them. CDR3 length equals 15 residues. CDR1 and CDR2 (germline): MNHEY, SMNVEV (reference sequence). CDR3 sequence (DNA): TGTGCCAGCAGTCCAACCGGGACACCGACGCGGGAGCAGTACTTC. Its translation is CASSPTGTPTREQYF.

This clonotype was seen repeatedly, ten times or more. This chain uses TRBV7-9 with TRBJ1-3; D is ambiguous. Germline V gene sequence: CDR1 SEHNR, CDR2 FQNEAQ (reference sequence). V gave up 2 bases and J gave up 0 bases, with 11 bases separating them. This CDR3 contains 16 residues. CDR3 loop: CASSLPFRTSGNTIYF. In DNA, the CDR3 is TGTGCCAGCAGCTTACCCTTCAGGACCTCTGGAAACACCATATATTTT.

The chain employs TRBV29-1 and TRBJ2-4; tentatively, D is TRBD2 (5 bases). The ends were cut back, 6 bases at V and 3 bases at J, with 24 bases in the middle. The germline V gene encodes CDR1 SQVTM and CDR2 ANQGSEA. The CDR3 is 17 amino acids. This CDR3 reads CSVDGSFRGSGKNIQYF. Here the CDR3 DNA reads TGCAGCGTGGACGGAAGTTTTAGAGGGAGTGGCAAAAACATTCAGTACTTC.

The gene calls are TRBV6-5 and TRBJ2-1; TRBD1 matches at 7 bases. The CDR3 loop spans 15 amino acids. Trimming took 4 bases from V and 0 from J; bases not matched to a gene: 3. The germline gives CDR1 MNHEY, CDR2 SVGAGI. CDR3 in amino acids: CASSSTGVSYNEQFF. The CDR3 DNA is TGTGCCAGCAGTTCAACAGGGGTCTCCTACAATGAGCAGTTCTTC.

The chain recombines TRBV30 with TRBJ2-6; no firm D call. The CDR3 runs to 14 residues. Between the trimmed V and J ends, which lost 6 bases and 2 bases, there was a span of 11 bases. The germline gives CDR1 GTSNPN, CDR2 SVGIG (reference sequence). The CDR3 sequence: CACTMVPGANVLTF. DNA of the CDR3: TGTGCCTGTACGATGGTGCCTGGGGCCAACGTCCTGACTTTC.